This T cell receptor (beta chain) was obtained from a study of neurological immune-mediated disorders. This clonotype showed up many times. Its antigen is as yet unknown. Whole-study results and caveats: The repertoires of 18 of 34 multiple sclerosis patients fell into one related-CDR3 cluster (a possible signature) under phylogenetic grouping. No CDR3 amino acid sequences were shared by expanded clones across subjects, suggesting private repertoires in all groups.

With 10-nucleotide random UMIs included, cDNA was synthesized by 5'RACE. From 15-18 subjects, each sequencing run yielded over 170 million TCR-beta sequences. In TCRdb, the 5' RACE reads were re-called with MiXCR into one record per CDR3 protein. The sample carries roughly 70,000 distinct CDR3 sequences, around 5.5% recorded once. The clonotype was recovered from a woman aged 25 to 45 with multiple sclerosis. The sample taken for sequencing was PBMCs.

This CDR3 reads CASSKDRDRSYEQYF. The CDR3 DNA is TGTGCCAGCTCAAAAGACCGGGACAGAAGCTACGAGCAGTACTTC. The V and J genes are TRBV2 and TRBJ2-7; TRBD1 matches 7 bases. This CDR3 spans 15 amino acids. CDR1 is SNHLY, CDR2 FYNNEI, per germline. Trimming at V came to 8 bases and at J to 3 bases, leaving 13 bases not matched to a gene.